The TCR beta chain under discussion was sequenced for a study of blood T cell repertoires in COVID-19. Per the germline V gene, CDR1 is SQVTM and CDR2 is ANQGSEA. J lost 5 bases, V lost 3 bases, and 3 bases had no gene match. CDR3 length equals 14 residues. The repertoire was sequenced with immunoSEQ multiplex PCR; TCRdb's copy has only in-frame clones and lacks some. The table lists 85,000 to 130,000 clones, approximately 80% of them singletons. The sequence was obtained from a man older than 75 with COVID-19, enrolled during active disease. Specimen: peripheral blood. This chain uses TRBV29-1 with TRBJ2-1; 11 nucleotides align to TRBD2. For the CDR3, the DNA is TGCAGCGTTGAGAGGGGACTAGCGGACAATGAGCAGTTCTTC. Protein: CSVERGLADNEQFF.